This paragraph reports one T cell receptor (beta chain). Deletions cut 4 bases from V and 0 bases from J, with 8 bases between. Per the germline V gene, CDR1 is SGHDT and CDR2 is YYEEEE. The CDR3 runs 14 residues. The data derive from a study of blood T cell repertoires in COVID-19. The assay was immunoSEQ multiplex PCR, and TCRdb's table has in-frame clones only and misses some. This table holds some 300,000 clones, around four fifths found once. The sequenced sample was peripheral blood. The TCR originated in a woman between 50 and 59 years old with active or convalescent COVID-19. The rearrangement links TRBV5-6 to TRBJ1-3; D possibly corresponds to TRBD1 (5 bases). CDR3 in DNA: TGTGCCAGCAGCGGGGACTTCTCTGGAAACACCATATATTTT. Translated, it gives CASSGDFSGNTIYF.